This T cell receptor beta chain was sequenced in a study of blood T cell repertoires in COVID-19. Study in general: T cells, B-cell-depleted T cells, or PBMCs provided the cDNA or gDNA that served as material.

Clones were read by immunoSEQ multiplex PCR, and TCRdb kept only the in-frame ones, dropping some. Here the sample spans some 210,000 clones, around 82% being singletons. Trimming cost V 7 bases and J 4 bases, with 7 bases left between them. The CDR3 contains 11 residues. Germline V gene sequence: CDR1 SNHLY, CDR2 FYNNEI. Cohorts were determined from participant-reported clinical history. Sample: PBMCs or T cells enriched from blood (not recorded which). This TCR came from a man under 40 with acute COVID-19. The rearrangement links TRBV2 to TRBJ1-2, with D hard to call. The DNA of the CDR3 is TGTGCCAGCAAGAGCTTCTATGGCTACACCTTC. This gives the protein CASKSFYGYTF.